This TCR beta chain was captured in a study of shared clonotypes between healthy human individuals (dated by TCRdb to between 2020 and 2021). At the level of the whole study: The cohort included three men and a couple of women between 18 and 49 years of age. For each donor, three plates each were used for CD4 naive and CD4 memory, two plates were used for CD8 naive, and one plate was used for CD8 memory. Leukapheresis yielded between about 0.94 and 10 billion PBMCs per donor. To estimate repertoire size and how much clonotype sharing occurs between individuals, the study deeply sequenced the blood TCR repertoires of roughly 5 healthy adults. To increase sequencing depth and limit assay-specific biases, different laboratories used diverse techniques to prepare libraries and sequence TCR repertoires. Study-wide conclusions, independent of this receptor: Incomplete sequencing was indicated by rarefaction of sorted-subset datasets, despite the large sequencing depth. Sampling was restricted to blood, and TCR repertoires in tissues likely differ from the TCR repertoires found in blood. When a handful of donors were compared, the shared fraction of clonotypes was roughly 4.8% for naive CD4, approximately 3.5% for naive CD8, about 2.4% for memory CD4, and 0.35% to 0.4% for memory CD8. Compared with non-shared clonotypes, the clonotypes found in all four sorted-subset donors had higher generation probabilities. Larger estimated clonotype richness was generally found for naive subsets than for memory subsets. Because the study included a small number of donors, the genetic and exposure-history diversity represented was limited. Based on pairwise subsampling, the degree of clonotype sharing among donors was expected to be affected by sequencing depth.

Using the deep immunoSEQ assay, multiplex PCR amplified TCR CDR3 regions from genomic DNA. Extracted genomic DNA from each cell subset was spread evenly across all wells of several immunoSEQ 96-well plates, with each plate serving as a replicate. For sorted subsets, each replicate PCR was loaded with roughly 0.2 ug genomic DNA, equivalent to 32,000 or so T cell genomes. Purified libraries were quantified with a Qubit 3.0 fluorometer, sized on a Bioanalyzer 2100, and re-quantified with the KAPA Library Quantification kit. A separate single-read 150-cycle Illumina NextSeq 550 flow cell was used to sequence each immunoSEQ 96-well plate. Regarding the original processing steps: The immunoSEQ output contained only junctional sequences without quality scores, so filtering could not match that applied to full-length reads. To assign V/J genes and CDR3, sequences were annotated against IMGT germline references using PyIR, a Python wrapper for IgBLAST v1.9. Any read was removed if the V/J assignment was weak (E-value above 1e-6), the CDR3 was missing, or the read contained stop codons, out-of-frame junctions, or ambiguous translated residues. V3J clonotypes were defined as sequences sharing the same inferred V gene, J gene, and CDR3 amino acid sequence. Percentage overlap between repertoires was computed as shared unique clonotypes divided by the size of the smaller repertoire. Richness of each repertoire was evaluated using RTK rarefaction, the Chao1 estimator, and Recon v2.1 estimates of unobserved clonotypes. OLGA was used to compute generation probabilities for all TCRbeta clonotypes that the gDNA method yielded from a few donors. This is the immuneACCESS table as TCRdb keeps it, with only in-frame sequences that have V and J called. A part of the clones is gone; compared with another copy, unresolved V genes explain less than half, and the rest is unexplained. That table is the source of V, J and clone size, and D and trimming were worked out from the DNA. The sample table records fewer than 1.4 million clones; 78% of these occur just once. The ten largest clonotypes hold 0.6% to 0.7% of the sample.

The donors were healthy, HIV-negative adults with no recently reported acute infections or vaccinations. Every donor was a Caucasian adult residing in Nashville, Tennessee, USA. Magnetic negative selection was used to enrich CD4+ T cells, after which naive cells were positively selected on CD45RA and the negative fraction became the memory subset. After blood collection by leukapheresis, PBMCs were isolated using Ficoll-Histopaque density gradient centrifugation and then cryopreserved in the vapor phase of liquid nitrogen. Analytical flow cytometry was used to check the purity and quantity of every magnetically sorted T cell population. From each sorted fraction, genomic DNA was isolated and quantified by UV absorbance on a Nanodrop 2000c. On this clone itself: Its antigen specificity is not known. Base quality data are lacking; no much larger clone is found one base away.

Including the terminal cysteine and phenylalanine, the CDR3 comprises 14 residues. Only the CDR3 region is kept as DNA, spanning 42 bases read in frame from base 1. A distance of 8 bases separates the germline ends of V and J, which lose 4 bases and 1 base respectively. Sequences MNHEY (CDR1) and SVGAGI (CDR2) are obtained from the germline V gene. This TCR was sampled from a man younger than 30 in good health. Some clones in this sample may be carry-over from other donors' samples. This receptor chain uses TRBV6-5 and TRBJ1-5; a tentative D match to TRBD1 spans 5 bases. Specimen: memory CD4+ T cells from PBMCs. The cell subset or site label here, explained by the study, means: CD45RA-negative fraction. The CDR3 protein: CASSFDRSNQPQHF. At the DNA level, the sequence is TGTGCCAGCAGTTTCGACAGAAGCAATCAGCCCCAGCATTTT.